The entry that follows covers one TCR beta chain sequence. Its cognate antigen is unknown. These data originate in a study of T cells after yellow fever vaccination. The CDR3 spans 15 residues. Germline-derived CDR1 and CDR2 are MNHNS and SASEGT. Trimming took 6 bases from V and 7 from J; bases not matched to a gene: 8. Broader study findings: It was a weaker secondary response, yet one that peaked faster, at day 5 versus 15. Of the clonotypes, a small share occurred in both CD4 and CD8 compartments. After the booster, 96% of CD4 and 88% of CD8 primary-response clones were re-detected.

Making TCR cDNA involved 5'RACE template switching, which added UMIs and a universal primer site. TCRdb fed the 5' RACE reads into MiXCR, producing one record per CDR3 protein. The sample includes approximately 510,000 distinct CDR3 sequences, about a fifth of them seen just once. The sequenced sample was PBMCs, obtained 21 days after the first yellow fever vaccination. The TCR originated in a man between 18 and 35 years old who received the YFV17D yellow fever vaccine. The J gene is TRBJ2-2, the V gene TRBV6-1; 10 nucleotides match TRBD1. The CDR3 is CASRGTTGGIGELFF. The CDR3 region has the DNA TGTGCCAGCAGGGGAACGACAGGGGGCATCGGGGAGCTGTTTTTT.